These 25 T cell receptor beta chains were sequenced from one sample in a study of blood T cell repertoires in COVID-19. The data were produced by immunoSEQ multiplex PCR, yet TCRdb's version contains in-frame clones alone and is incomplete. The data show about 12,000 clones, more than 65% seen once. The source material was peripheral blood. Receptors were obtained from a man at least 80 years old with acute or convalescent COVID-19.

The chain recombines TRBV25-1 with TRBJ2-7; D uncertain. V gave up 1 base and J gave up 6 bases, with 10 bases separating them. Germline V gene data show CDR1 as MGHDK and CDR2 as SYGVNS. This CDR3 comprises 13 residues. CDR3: CASSELLVGEQYF. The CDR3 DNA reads TGTGCCAGCAGTGAATTACTCGTCGGCGAGCAGTACTTC.

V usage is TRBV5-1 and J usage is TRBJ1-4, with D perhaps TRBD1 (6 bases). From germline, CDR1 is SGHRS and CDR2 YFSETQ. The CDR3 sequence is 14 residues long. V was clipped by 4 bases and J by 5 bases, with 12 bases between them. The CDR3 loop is CASSQGIANEKLFF. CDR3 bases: TGCGCCAGCAGCCAGGGGATAGCAAATGAAAAACTGTTTTTT.

The CDR3 DNA reads TGTGCCAGCAGCACCGGGGGACTAAACTACGAGCAGTACTTC. Residues: CASSTGGLNYEQYF. The V gene is TRBV5-4, the J gene TRBJ2-7; TRBD2 matches at 7 bases. The CDR3 contains 14 residues. The V and J ends lost 4 bases and 3 bases, in that order; junction bases with no gene match: 7. Germline lookup yields CDR1 SGHNT and CDR2 YYREEE (reference sequence). Complete variable domain (other parts from reference TRBV5-4 and TRBJ2-7): ETGVTQSPTHLIKTRGQQVTLRCSSQSGHNTVSWYQQALGQGPQFIFQYYREEENGRGNFPPRFSGLQFPNYSSELNVNALELDDSALYLCASSTGGLNYEQYFGPGTRLTVT.

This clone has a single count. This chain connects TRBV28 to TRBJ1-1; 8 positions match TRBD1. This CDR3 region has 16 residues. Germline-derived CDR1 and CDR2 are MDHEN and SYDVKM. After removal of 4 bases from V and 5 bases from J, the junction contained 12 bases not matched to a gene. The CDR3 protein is CASSSALQGGRTEAFF. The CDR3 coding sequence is TGTGCCAGCAGTTCAGCTCTACAGGGGGGAAGAACTGAAGCTTTCTTT.

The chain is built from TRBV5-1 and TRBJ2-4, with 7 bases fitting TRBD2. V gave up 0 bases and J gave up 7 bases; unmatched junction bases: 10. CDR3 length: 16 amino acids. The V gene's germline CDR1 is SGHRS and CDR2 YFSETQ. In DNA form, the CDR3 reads TGCGCCAGCAGCTTGGAGGCTAGCGGCGAAGGTAACATTCAGTACTTC. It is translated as CASSLEASGEGNIQYF.

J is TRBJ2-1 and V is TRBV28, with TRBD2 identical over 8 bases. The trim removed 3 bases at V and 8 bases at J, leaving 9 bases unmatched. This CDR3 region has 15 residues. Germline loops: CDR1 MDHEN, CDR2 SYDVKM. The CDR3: CASSFGAAGVYEQFF. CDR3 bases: TGTGCCAGCAGTTTTGGGGCAGCGGGGGTTTATGAGCAGTTCTTC.

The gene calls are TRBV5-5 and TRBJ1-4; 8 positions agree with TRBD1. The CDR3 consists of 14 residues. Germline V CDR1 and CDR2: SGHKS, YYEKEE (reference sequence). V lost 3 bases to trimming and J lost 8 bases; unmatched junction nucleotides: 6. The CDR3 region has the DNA TGTGCCAGCAGCTCGACAGGGGAAGAGGAAAAACTGTTTTTT. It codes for CASSSTGEEEKLFF.

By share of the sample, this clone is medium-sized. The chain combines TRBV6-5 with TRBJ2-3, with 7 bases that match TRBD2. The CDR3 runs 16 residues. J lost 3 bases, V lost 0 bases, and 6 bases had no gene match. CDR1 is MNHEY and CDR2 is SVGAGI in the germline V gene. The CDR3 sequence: CASSYSGASGTDTQYF. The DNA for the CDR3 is TGTGCCAGCAGTTACTCTGGGGCTAGCGGAACAGATACGCAGTATTTT.

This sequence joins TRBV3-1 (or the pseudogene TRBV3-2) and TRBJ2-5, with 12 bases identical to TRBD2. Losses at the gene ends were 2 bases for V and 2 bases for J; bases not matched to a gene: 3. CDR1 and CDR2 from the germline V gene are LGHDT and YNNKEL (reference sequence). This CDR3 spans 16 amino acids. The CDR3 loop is CASSQLAGGQQETQYF. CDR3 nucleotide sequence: TGTGCCAGCAGCCAACTAGCGGGGGGGCAGCAAGAGACCCAGTACTTC.

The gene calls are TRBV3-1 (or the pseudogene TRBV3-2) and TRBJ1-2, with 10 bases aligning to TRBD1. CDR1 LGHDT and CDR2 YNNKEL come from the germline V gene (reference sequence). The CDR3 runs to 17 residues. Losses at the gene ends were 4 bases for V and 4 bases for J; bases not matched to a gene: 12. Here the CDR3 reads CASSPSGGTGVFYGYTF. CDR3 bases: TGTGCCAGCAGCCCGTCAGGAGGGACAGGGGTTTTCTATGGCTACACCTTC.

The CDR3 nucleotides are TGCGCCAGCAGCTCCCTGACAGGGAAGAACACTGAAGCTTTCTTT. Its translation: CASSSLTGKNTEAFF. This chain joins TRBV5-1 and TRBJ1-1; 7 nucleotides line up with TRBD1. Germline V gene data show CDR1 as SGHRS and CDR2 as YFSETQ. V shed 3 bases, J shed 1 base, and the junction held 6 bases outside the gene matches. The CDR3 is made up of 15 amino acids.

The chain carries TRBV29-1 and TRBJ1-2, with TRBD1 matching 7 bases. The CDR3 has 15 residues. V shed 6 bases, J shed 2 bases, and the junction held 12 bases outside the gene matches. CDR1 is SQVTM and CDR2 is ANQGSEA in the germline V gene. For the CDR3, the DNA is TGCAGCGTCCTGGGGGCGACAGGGCGAAACTATGGCTACACCTTC. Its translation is CSVLGATGRNYGYTF.

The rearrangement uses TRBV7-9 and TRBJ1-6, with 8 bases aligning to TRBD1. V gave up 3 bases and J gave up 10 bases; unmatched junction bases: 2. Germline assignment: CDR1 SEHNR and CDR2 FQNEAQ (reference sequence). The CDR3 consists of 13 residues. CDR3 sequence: CASSFQGASPLHF. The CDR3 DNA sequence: TGTGCCAGCAGCTTTCAGGGGGCGTCACCCCTCCACTTT. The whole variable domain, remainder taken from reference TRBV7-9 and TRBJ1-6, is DTGVSQNPRHKITKRGQNVTFRCDPISEHNRLYWYRQTLGQGPEFLTYFQNEAQLEKSRLLSDRFSAERPKGSFSTLEIQRTEQGDSAMYLCASSFQGASPLHFGNGTRLTVT.

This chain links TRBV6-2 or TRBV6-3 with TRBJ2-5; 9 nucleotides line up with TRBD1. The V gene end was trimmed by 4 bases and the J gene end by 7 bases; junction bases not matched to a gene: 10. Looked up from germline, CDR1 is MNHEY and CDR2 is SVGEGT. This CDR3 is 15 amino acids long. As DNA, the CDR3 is TGTGCCAGCAGTTCAGGGACAGGGAGGTTGGTGACCCAGTACTTC. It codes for CASSSGTGRLVTQYF.

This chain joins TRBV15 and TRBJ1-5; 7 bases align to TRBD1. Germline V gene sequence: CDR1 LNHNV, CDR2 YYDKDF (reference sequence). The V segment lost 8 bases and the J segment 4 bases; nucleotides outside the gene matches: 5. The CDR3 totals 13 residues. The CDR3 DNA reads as TGTGCCACCGGAAGGGACAGAAATCAGCCCCAGCATTTT. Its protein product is CATGRDRNQPQHF.

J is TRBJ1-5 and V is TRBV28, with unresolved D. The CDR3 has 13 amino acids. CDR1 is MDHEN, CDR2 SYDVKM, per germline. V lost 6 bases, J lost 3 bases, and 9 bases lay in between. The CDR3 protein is CASSRSVNQPQHF. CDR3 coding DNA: TGTGCCAGCAGCCGTTCCGTCAATCAGCCCCAGCATTTT. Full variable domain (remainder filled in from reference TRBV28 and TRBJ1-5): DVKVTQSSRYLVKRTGEKVFLECVQDMDHENMFWYRQDPGLGLRLIYFSYDVKMKEKGDIPEGYSVSREKKERFSLILESASTNQTSMYLCASSRSVNQPQHFGDGTRLSIL.

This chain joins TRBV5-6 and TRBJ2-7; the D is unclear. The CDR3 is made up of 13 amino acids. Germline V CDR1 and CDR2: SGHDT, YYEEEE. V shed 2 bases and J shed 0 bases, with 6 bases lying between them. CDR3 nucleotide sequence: TGTGCCAGCAGCTTACGGGTCTCCTACGAGCAGTACTTC. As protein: CASSLRVSYEQYF.

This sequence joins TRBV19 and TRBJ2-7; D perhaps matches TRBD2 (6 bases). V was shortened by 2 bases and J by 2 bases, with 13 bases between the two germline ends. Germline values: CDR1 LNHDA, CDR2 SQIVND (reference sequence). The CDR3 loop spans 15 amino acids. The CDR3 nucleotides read TGTGCCAGTAGTATAACCGGGACTGGGACCTACGAGCAGTACTTC. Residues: CASSITGTGTYEQYF.

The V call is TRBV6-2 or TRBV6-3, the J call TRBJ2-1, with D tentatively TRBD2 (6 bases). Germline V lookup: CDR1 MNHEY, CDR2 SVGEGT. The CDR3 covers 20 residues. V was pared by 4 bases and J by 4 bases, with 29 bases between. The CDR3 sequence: CASSLSVSGFLKGTYNEQFF. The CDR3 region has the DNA TGTGCCAGCAGTTTAAGCGTCTCCGGGTTCCTTAAGGGGACTTACAATGAGCAGTTCTTC.

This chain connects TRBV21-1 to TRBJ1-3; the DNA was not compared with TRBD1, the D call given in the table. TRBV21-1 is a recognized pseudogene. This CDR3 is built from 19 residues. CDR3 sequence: CASSRPTGSCPPSGNTIYF. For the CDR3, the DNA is TGTGCCAGCAGCCGCCCGACAGGTTCATGCCCGCCGTCCGGAAACACCATATATTTT.

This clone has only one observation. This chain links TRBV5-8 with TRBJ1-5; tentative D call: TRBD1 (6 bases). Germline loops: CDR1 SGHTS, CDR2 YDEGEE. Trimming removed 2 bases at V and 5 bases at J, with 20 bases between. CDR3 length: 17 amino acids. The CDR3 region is CASSLFKGQTIYQPQHF. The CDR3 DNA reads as TGTGCCAGCAGCTTATTTAAAGGACAGACAATATATCAGCCCCAGCATTTT.

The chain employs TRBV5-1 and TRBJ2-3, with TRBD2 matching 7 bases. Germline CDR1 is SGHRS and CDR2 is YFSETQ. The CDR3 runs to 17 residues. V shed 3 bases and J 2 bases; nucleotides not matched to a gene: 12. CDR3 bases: TGCGCCAGCAGCTCCATGGGGGGGAGTATAATCACAGATACGCAGTATTTT. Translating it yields CASSSMGGSIITDTQYF.

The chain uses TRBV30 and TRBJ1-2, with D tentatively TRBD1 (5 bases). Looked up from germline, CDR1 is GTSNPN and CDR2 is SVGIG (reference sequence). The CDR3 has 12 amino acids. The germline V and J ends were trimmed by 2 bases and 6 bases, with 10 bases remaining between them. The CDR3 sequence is CAWSPQTDGYTF. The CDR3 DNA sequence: TGTGCCTGGAGTCCCCAGACAGATGGCTACACCTTC.

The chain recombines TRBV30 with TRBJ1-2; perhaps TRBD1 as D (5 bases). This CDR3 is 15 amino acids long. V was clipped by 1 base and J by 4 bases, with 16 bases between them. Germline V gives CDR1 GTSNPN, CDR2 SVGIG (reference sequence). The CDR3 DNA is TGTGCCTGGAGTGAGGGACTCCCAGGGAGCTATGGCTACACCTTC. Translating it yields CAWSEGLPGSYGYTF.

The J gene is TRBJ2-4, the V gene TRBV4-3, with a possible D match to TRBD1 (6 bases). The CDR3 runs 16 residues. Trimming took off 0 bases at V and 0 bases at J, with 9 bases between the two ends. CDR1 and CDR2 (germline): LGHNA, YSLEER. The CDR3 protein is CASSQDPGEAKNIQYF. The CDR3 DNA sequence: TGCGCCAGCAGCCAAGATCCAGGGGAAGCCAAAAACATTCAGTACTTC.